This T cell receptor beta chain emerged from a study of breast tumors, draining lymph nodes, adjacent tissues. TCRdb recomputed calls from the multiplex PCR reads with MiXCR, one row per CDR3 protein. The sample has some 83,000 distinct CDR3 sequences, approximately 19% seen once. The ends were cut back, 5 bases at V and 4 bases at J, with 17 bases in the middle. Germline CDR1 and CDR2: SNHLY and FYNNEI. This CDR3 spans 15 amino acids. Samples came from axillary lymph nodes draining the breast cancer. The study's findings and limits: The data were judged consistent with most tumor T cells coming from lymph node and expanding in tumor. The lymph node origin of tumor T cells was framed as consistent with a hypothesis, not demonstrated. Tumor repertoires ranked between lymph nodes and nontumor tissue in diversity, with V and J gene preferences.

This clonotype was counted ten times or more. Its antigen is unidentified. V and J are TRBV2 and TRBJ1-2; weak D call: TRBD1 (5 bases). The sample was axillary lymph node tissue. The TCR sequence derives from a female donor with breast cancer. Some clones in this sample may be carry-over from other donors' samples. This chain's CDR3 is CASSWQTAPTYGYTF. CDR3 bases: TGTGCCAGCAGTTGGCAGACAGCCCCGACCTATGGCTACACCTTC.